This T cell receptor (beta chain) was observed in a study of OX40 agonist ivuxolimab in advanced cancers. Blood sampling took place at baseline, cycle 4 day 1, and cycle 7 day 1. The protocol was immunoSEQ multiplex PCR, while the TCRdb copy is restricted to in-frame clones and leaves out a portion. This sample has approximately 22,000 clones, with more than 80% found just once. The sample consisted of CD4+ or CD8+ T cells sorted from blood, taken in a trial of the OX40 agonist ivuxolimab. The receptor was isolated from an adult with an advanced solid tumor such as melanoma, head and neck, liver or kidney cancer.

In DNA form, the CDR3 reads TGTGCCAGCTCACCTTGGCGGGTAGCGGGAGGGGAACAAGAGACCCAGTACTTC. As protein: CASSPWRVAGGEQETQYF. J is TRBJ2-5 and V is TRBV18; 11 positions match TRBD2. This CDR3 is built from 18 residues. V dropped 3 bases and J dropped 2; count of bases not matched to a gene: 11. CDR1 KGHSH and CDR2 LQKENI come from the germline V gene.